This is a list of T cell receptor beta chains from one sample in a study of blood T cell repertoires in COVID-19. The repertoire was sequenced with immunoSEQ multiplex PCR; TCRdb's copy has only in-frame clones and lacks some. The sample has 380,000 or so clones; roughly 90% are singletons. Input material: PBMCs or T cells enriched from blood (not recorded which). Receptor source: a woman between 25 and 40 years old with acute COVID-19. CDR3s include the opening cysteine and the closing phenylalanine or tryptophan. A D gene is named only where the DNA matches it firmly. Part of the rows lack a size; the others show once, few, many or a class for expanded clones.

>TRBV5-5|NA|NA|TRBJ1-3
CASSQQAPGNTIYF
TGTGCCAGCAGTCAACAGGCGCCTGGAAACACCATATATTTT
>TRBV5-1|NA|NA|TRBJ2-2
CASSLVGYTGELFF
TGCGCCAGCAGCTTGGTCGGGTACACCGGGGAGCTGTTTTTT
>TRBV19|TRBD2|NA|TRBJ2-5
CASSSGGLGQETQYF
TGTGCCAGTAGTAGCGGGGGGCTAGGCCAAGAGACCCAGTACTTC
>TRBV6-2/TRBV6-3|NA|NA|TRBJ2-1
CASSYEGEGSYNEQFF
TGTGCCAGCAGTTACGAGGGGGAGGGTTCCTACAATGAGCAGTTCTTC
>TRBV7-3|TRBD2|once|TRBJ2-3
CASASLSGGAADTQYF
TGTGCCAGCGCGAGTCTTAGCGGGGGGGCAGCAGATACGCAGTATTTT
>TRBV19|TRBD2|NA|TRBJ2-2
CASSIVAGLAGGFTGELFF
TGTGCCAGTAGTATAGTTGCCGGACTAGCGGGGGGCTTCACCGGGGAGCTGTTTTTT
>TRBV5-1|TRBD1|NA|TRBJ1-5
CASSLDRGGQPQHF
TGCGCCAGCAGCTTGGACAGGGGTGGTCAGCCCCAGCATTTT
>TRBV18|TRBD1|NA|TRBJ1-1
CASVPPGQGRTEAFF
TGTGCCAGCGTCCCCCCGGGACAGGGGAGAACTGAAGCTTTCTTT
>TRBV6-6|TRBD1|NA|TRBJ1-6
CASSYSSGTGNSPLHF
TGTGCCAGCAGTTACTCGAGCGGGACAGGGAATTCACCCCTCCACTTT
>TRBV19|NA|NA|TRBJ2-3
CASSMDPGGAGFTTDTQYF
TGTGCCAGTAGTATGGACCCGGGGGGCGCGGGTTTCACCACAGATACGCAGTATTTT
>TRBV19|NA|NA|TRBJ1-5
CASSIFPRGDQPQHF
TGTGCCAGTAGTATATTCCCCCGAGGCGATCAGCCCCAGCATTTT
>TRBV30|NA|NA|TRBJ2-7
CAWSVQGIISYEQYF
TGTGCCTGGAGTGTACAGGGCATCATTTCCTACGAGCAGTACTTC
>TRBV5-1|TRBD2|NA|TRBJ2-7
CASRVTSGAYEQYF
TGCGCCAGCAGAGTGACTAGCGGGGCCTACGAGCAGTACTTC
>TRBV7-7|NA|once|TRBJ1-1
CASSFTSWGLNTEAFF
TGTGCCAGCAGCTTCACCTCATGGGGCCTGAACACTGAAGCTTTCTTT
>TRBV18|TRBD1|NA|TRBJ1-3
CASSPPSRGISGNTIYF
TGTGCCAGCTCACCACCGTCCAGGGGGATTTCTGGAAACACCATATATTTT
>TRBV29-1|NA|once|TRBJ2-2
CSAEEGSSIGELFF
TGCAGCGCCGAGGAGGGGAGTAGCATCGGGGAGCTGTTTTTT
>TRBV24-1|NA|NA|TRBJ1-2
CATSGQKNNYGYTF
TGTGCCACCAGTGGACAGAAGAATAACTATGGCTACACCTTC
>TRBV5-1|NA|NA|TRBJ2-1
CASSLGATLWEQFF
TGCGCCAGCAGCTTGGGGGCCACGCTATGGGAGCAGTTCTTC
>TRBV27|TRBD1|NA|TRBJ2-1
CASRQPGQGVDNEQFF
TGTGCCAGCAGGCAACCGGGACAGGGGGTAGACAATGAGCAGTTCTTC
>TRBV29-1|TRBD1|NA|TRBJ1-1
CSVDTGGNTEAFF
TGCAGCGTTGATACAGGGGGAAACACTGAAGCTTTCTTT
>TRBV5-5|NA|NA|TRBJ2-5
CASSLNSGVQETQYF
TGTGCCAGCAGCCTGAACTCGGGGGTTCAAGAGACCCAGTACTTC
>TRBV10-2|NA|NA|TRBJ1-5
CASSDAGYSNQPQHF
TGCGCCAGCAGTGACGCAGGTTATAGCAATCAGCCCCAGCATTTT
>TRBV7-3|NA|NA|TRBJ2-1
CASSSDSSSYNEQFF
TGTGCCAGCAGCTCCGACTCGAGCTCCTACAATGAGCAGTTCTTC
>TRBV7-4|NA|NA|TRBJ1-6
CASETAGGGSPLHF
TGTGCCAGCGAAACCGCGGGGGGCGGTTCACCCCTCCACTTT
>TRBV6-5|NA|NA|TRBJ1-1
CASSYGFSGNTEAFF
TGTGCCAGCAGTTACGGGTTTTCAGGGAACACTGAAGCTTTCTTT
>TRBV29-1|NA|NA|TRBJ1-6
CSVKAESSYNSPLHF
TGCAGCGTTAAAGCGGAGAGCTCCTATAATTCACCCCTCCACTTT
>TRBV28|NA|NA|TRBJ1-4
CASSPPHQAGELFF
TGTGCCAGCAGCCCCCCCCACCAGGCCGGGGAACTGTTTTTT
>TRBV6-5|NA|NA|TRBJ1-2
CAILRRQDYGYTF
TGTGCCATCCTAAGAAGGCAGGACTATGGCTACACCTTC